This is a list of T cell receptor beta chains from one sample in a study of T cells in Graves' hyperthyroidism and ophthalmopathy. TCRdb redid the calling of the multiplex PCR reads with MiXCR, one entry per CDR3 protein. The table lists 250,000 to 300,000 distinct CDR3 sequences, around 15% of them singletons. Sequencing was performed on blood. The source is a woman aged 40 to 49 with Graves' hyperthyroidism. Both conserved end residues are part of each CDR3. D genes are given only for firm matches. Size is omitted from some rows. Given values are once, few, many or a class for expanded clones.

J gene: TRBJ1-1; clone size: few; D gene: TRBD1; V gene: TRBV29-1; CDR3 DNA: TGCAGCGCTCTGACAGGGACGAACACTGAAGCTTTCTTT; CDR3 protein: CSALTGTNTEAFF
J gene: TRBJ2-1; clone size: many; D gene: TRBD2; V gene: TRBV12-3/TRBV12-4; CDR3 DNA: TGTGCCAGCAGTCGGACTAGCGGGATAAGGAATGAGCAGTTCTTC; CDR3 protein: CASSRTSGIRNEQFF
J gene: TRBJ1-1; clone size: many; D gene: -; V gene: TRBV3-1; CDR3 DNA: TGTGCCAGCAGCCATGATTCAGGGTGGGAAGCTTTCTTT; CDR3 protein: CASSHDSGWEAFF
J gene: TRBJ1-4; clone size: many; D gene: TRBD1; V gene: TRBV20-1; CDR3 DNA: TGCAGTGCTAGAGATGGGACAGGGAGGGATGAAAAACTGTTTTTT; CDR3 protein: CSARDGTGRDEKLFF
J gene: TRBJ2-7; clone size: many; D gene: TRBD2; V gene: TRBV12-3/TRBV12-4; CDR3 DNA: TGTGCCAGCAGCCCGGGACTAAGTGTATCCTACGAGCAGTACTTC; CDR3 protein: CASSPGLSVSYEQYF
J gene: TRBJ2-1; clone size: -; D gene: TRBD2; V gene: TRBV9; CDR3 DNA: TGTGCCAGCACCCCCGGGCTAGCGGGTTCCTACAATGAGCAGTTCTTC; CDR3 protein: CASTPGLAGSYNEQFF
J gene: TRBJ1-1; clone size: many; D gene: -; V gene: TRBV6-1; CDR3 DNA: TGTGCCAGCCACAGGAACACTGAAGCTTTCTTT; CDR3 protein: CASHRNTEAFF
J gene: TRBJ1-2; clone size: many; D gene: TRBD1; V gene: TRBV28; CDR3 DNA: TGTGCCAGCAGTACCGGACAGGGCTATGGCTACACCTTC; CDR3 protein: CASSTGQGYGYTF
J gene: TRBJ1-3; clone size: many; D gene: -; V gene: TRBV11-2; CDR3 DNA: TGTGCCAGCACTAGCTTCTCTGGAAACACCATATATTTT; CDR3 protein: CASTSFSGNTIYF
J gene: TRBJ2-5; clone size: many; D gene: TRBD1; V gene: TRBV27; CDR3 DNA: TGTGCCAGCAGTTTTGGACAGGGGCAAGAGACCCAGTACTTC; CDR3 protein: CASSFGQGQETQYF
J gene: TRBJ2-1; clone size: -; D gene: TRBD1; V gene: TRBV5-1; CDR3 DNA: TGCGCCAGCAGCCCCTCCCAGGGGGTATACAATGAGCAGTTCTTC; CDR3 protein: CASSPSQGVYNEQFF
J gene: TRBJ2-7; clone size: many; D gene: TRBD1; V gene: TRBV29-1; CDR3 DNA: TGCAGCGTACGACCCGGGACAGGGGCCTACGAGCAGTACTTC; CDR3 protein: CSVRPGTGAYEQYF
J gene: TRBJ2-5; clone size: many; D gene: TRBD1; V gene: TRBV5-8; CDR3 DNA: TGTGCCAGCAGCTCTCCCGGGACAGGGGATCAAGAGACCCAGTACTTC; CDR3 protein: CASSSPGTGDQETQYF